A selection of T cell receptor beta chains follows, all from one sample in a study of T cell responses to AZD1222 COVID-19 vaccine. Data came from immunoSEQ multiplex PCR; TCRdb stores just in-frame clones and leaves some out. The table includes over 110,000 clones, about 90% detected once. The sequenced sample was peripheral blood, obtained 28 days after the second AZD1222 dose. The receptors come from an adult who received the AZD1222 COVID-19 vaccine. The CDR3 runs from the conserved cysteine through the conserved F or W. A D gene is named only where the DNA matches it firmly. For some rows the clone size is stated as once, few or many, or as a class when expanded; others skip it.

cdr3_nt	cdr3_aa	j_call	clone_size	d_call	v_call
TGTGCCAGCAGTGCCAGAAGTTTGGCAGGGGCCGTGTCTAATGAAAAACTGTTTTTT	CASSARSLAGAVSNEKLFF	TRBJ1-4	NA	NA	TRBV2
TGTGCCTGGAAATCTAAGGCGAATCAGCCCCAGCATTTT	CAWKSKANQPQHF	TRBJ1-5	once	NA	TRBV30
TGCGCCAGCAGCCAAGATCGGCAGAGCCGATACTATGGCTACACCTTC	CASSQDRQSRYYGYTF	TRBJ1-2	NA	NA	TRBV4-1
TGTGCCAGCAGCCAAGGTAGCGGGTCCAATGAGCAGTTCTTC	CASSQGSGSNEQFF	TRBJ2-1	NA	TRBD2	TRBV3-1/TRBV3-2
TGTGCCAGCAGCCAATCCGGGACAGTCAACACCGGGGAGCTGTTTTTT	CASSQSGTVNTGELFF	TRBJ2-2	few	TRBD1	TRBV7-8
TGCGCCAGCAGCCAAGTGCATTCACGGGAGGAGACCCAGTACTTC	CASSQVHSREETQYF	TRBJ2-5	NA	NA	TRBV4-1
TGTGCCAGCAGCTCAGGGGGGGCAGATGGCTACACCTTC	CASSSGGADGYTF	TRBJ1-2	NA	TRBD1	TRBV3-1/TRBV3-2
TGTGCCAGCAGCCAAGAGACAGGGGGCGGTCAGCCCCAGCATTTT	CASSQETGGGQPQHF	TRBJ1-5	NA	TRBD1	TRBV3-1/TRBV3-2
TGTGCCTGGAGTTGGTCCATAGGAGAGACCCAGTACTTC	CAWSWSIGETQYF	TRBJ2-5	once	NA	TRBV30
TGTGCCAGCAGAGTACAGGGAGTGACTAACTATGGCTACACCTTC	CASRVQGVTNYGYTF	TRBJ1-2	NA	NA	TRBV6-5
TGTGCCAGCAGTCCCCTGGGGGGACACACAGATACGCAGTATTTT	CASSPLGGHTDTQYF	TRBJ2-3	once	NA	TRBV6-5
TGTGCCAGCAGCGTAGGGAACAGGGGGGACACTGAAGCTTTCTTT	CASSVGNRGDTEAFF	TRBJ1-1	NA	TRBD1	TRBV9
TGTGCCAGCAGCTTATCGGCTAACTATGGCTACACCTTC	CASSLSANYGYTF	TRBJ1-2	NA	NA	TRBV7-2
TGTGCCACCAGTGAGGGCAGGGGGCCGGCATGGGAGACCCAGTACTTC	CATSEGRGPAWETQYF	TRBJ2-5	NA	TRBD1	TRBV24-1
TGTGCCAGCAGTTTACTCCAGGGTGCCCCCCACAATCAGCCCCAGCATTTT	CASSLLQGAPHNQPQHF	TRBJ1-5	NA	NA	TRBV28
TGTGCCATCAGTGATCGAGGGGGCCCTGAAGCTTTCTTT	CAISDRGGPEAFF	TRBJ1-1	NA	TRBD1	TRBV10-3
TGTGCCAGCAGTTACCTCCACGGGACCCAAGAGACCCAGTACTTC	CASSYLHGTQETQYF	TRBJ2-5	NA	NA	TRBV6-5
TGTGCCAGCAGCCAAATTAGGACTGAAGCTTTCTTT	CASSQIRTEAFF	TRBJ1-1	NA	NA	TRBV3-1/TRBV3-2
TGTGCCACCAGCAGAGATCGGACTAGCGGGACCTCCTACAATGAGCAGTTCTTC	CATSRDRTSGTSYNEQFF	TRBJ2-1	once	TRBD2	TRBV15
TGTGCCAGCAGCTTGGCGAATCTTAACACTGAAGCTTTCTTT	CASSLANLNTEAFF	TRBJ1-1	NA	NA	TRBV7-9
TGTGCCAGCAGTAGGGGCCAATCACTTAACTATGGCTACACCTTC	CASSRGQSLNYGYTF	TRBJ1-2	NA	NA	TRBV6-6
TGTGCCAGCAGTGAAGCGACTTATCAGCCCCAGCATTTT	CASSEATYQPQHF	TRBJ1-5	NA	NA	TRBV6-1
TGTGCCAGCTCACCAGGGAAACAAGAGACCCAGTACTTC	CASSPGKQETQYF	TRBJ2-5	NA	NA	TRBV18
TGTGCCACCCACCCGGGCGGGAGTATCTACAATGAGCAGTTCTTC	CATHPGGSIYNEQFF	TRBJ2-1	NA	TRBD2	TRBV10-3
TGTGCCAGCAGCATACAGGCCATGAACACTGAAGCTTTCTTT	CASSIQAMNTEAFF	TRBJ1-1	NA	NA	TRBV5-5
TGTGCCAGCAGCCAAGATAGATTGGGGAAGGGTCGAGAGACCCAGTACTTC	CASSQDRLGKGRETQYF	TRBJ2-5	once	NA	TRBV3-1/TRBV3-2
TGCAGCGTTGTGAGGGGTGACACCGGGGAGCTGTTTTTT	CSVVRGDTGELFF	TRBJ2-2	NA	NA	TRBV29-1
TGTGCCAGCAGTACCCTCCCCGGGACAGGGAGCCAAGAGACCCAGTACTTC	CASSTLPGTGSQETQYF	TRBJ2-5	NA	TRBD1	TRBV27
TGTGCCAGTAGTGCCCTACAGGGAAGTGGTTCACCCCTCCACTTT	CASSALQGSGSPLHF	TRBJ1-6	NA	NA	TRBV19
TGTGCCAGCAGCTCCGCCGGGACAGTAAATTCACCCCTCCACTTT	CASSSAGTVNSPLHF	TRBJ1-6	NA	TRBD1	TRBV7-9
TGTGCCAGCAGCCAAGAATCCAGGGGGCAAGATGGCTACACCTTC	CASSQESRGQDGYTF	TRBJ1-2	NA	TRBD1	TRBV3-1/TRBV3-2
TGTGCCAGCAGTTACTGGAGAGGACAGGGCGGTCAGCCCCAGCATTTT	CASSYWRGQGGQPQHF	TRBJ1-5	once	TRBD1	TRBV6-6
TGTGCCAGCAGCGTAGCCGACAGGAGGACTGAAGCTTTCTTT	CASSVADRRTEAFF	TRBJ1-1	NA	NA	TRBV9
TGTGCCAGCAGCAAACAGGGAGCTGGGGCCAACGTCCTGACTTTC	CASSKQGAGANVLTF	TRBJ2-6	NA	NA	TRBV11-2
TGTGCCAGTAGTATCCGGACGGAAGTCTATGGCTACACCTTC	CASSIRTEVYGYTF	TRBJ1-2	NA	NA	TRBV19
TGTGCCATGAAGGGGGTAGATCAGCCCCAGCATTTT	CAMKGVDQPQHF	TRBJ1-5	NA	NA	TRBV30
TGTGCCAGCAGTTTAGGACATCGAGAAAAACTGTTTTTT	CASSLGHREKLFF	TRBJ1-4	NA	NA	TRBV28
TGTGCCAGCAGCGCCGGGACTAGCGGAGGTAATGAGCAGTTCTTC	CASSAGTSGGNEQFF	TRBJ2-1	NA	TRBD2	TRBV9
TGCAGCGTTGAAACAGGGGGCAGCTATGGCTACACCTTC	CSVETGGSYGYTF	TRBJ1-2	NA	TRBD1	TRBV29-1
TGTGCCAGCAGTTACTCGCCAGGGGGCGGCGGGGAGCTGTTTTTT	CASSYSPGGGGELFF	TRBJ2-2	NA	TRBD1	TRBV6-6
TGTGCCAGCAGCAGGGGGGGCGGGAGTTACAATGAGCAGTTCTTC	CASSRGGGSYNEQFF	TRBJ2-1	NA	NA	TRBV3-1/TRBV3-2
TGTGCCAGCAGTTACTCGAACGGGGGCTCCTACAATGAGCAGTTCTTC	CASSYSNGGSYNEQFF	TRBJ2-1	NA	NA	TRBV6-5
TGTGCCAGCTCACCCAACTTACAGAGCTCTGGAAACACCATATATTTT	CASSPNLQSSGNTIYF	TRBJ1-3	NA	NA	TRBV18
TGTGCCAGCAGTTTAAAAAGAGGGGTCTACAATTCACCCCTCCACTTT	CASSLKRGVYNSPLHF	TRBJ1-6	NA	NA	TRBV28
TGTGCCAGCAGCTACCGACAGGGGGCCACCGGGGAGCTGTTTTTT	CASSYRQGATGELFF	TRBJ2-2	NA	TRBD1	TRBV11-2
TGCGCCAGCAGCTTCACAGGGAGCAATCAGCCCCAGCATTTT	CASSFTGSNQPQHF	TRBJ1-5	NA	NA	TRBV10-2
TGTGCCAGCAGTTTAGTGGGGGCTGAAGCTTTCTTT	CASSLVGAEAFF	TRBJ1-1	NA	NA	TRBV27
TGTGCCAGCAGTGACTCATTAGCGGGAGACACCGGGGAGCTGTTTTTT	CASSDSLAGDTGELFF	TRBJ2-2	NA	TRBD2	TRBV6-4
TGTGCCAGCAGCTCTTCAGGTTTGGGCACTGAAGCTTTCTTT	CASSSSGLGTEAFF	TRBJ1-1	NA	NA	TRBV7-3
TGTGCCAGCAGCTCCAGCGGGAGGGCCTTAGAGACCCAGTACTTC	CASSSSGRALETQYF	TRBJ2-5	NA	TRBD2	TRBV3-1/TRBV3-2
TGTGCCAGCAGCCAAGTGACTGCCCCTGGGGCCGGGGAGCTGTTTTTT	CASSQVTAPGAGELFF	TRBJ2-2	NA	NA	TRBV4-2
TGTGCCTGGTGGACAGGGGATCACTATGGCTACACCTTC	CAWWTGDHYGYTF	TRBJ1-2	NA	TRBD1	TRBV30
TGTGCCAGCAGCTCCTCGTGGGGGGTGGCTAACTATGGCTACACCTTC	CASSSSWGVANYGYTF	TRBJ1-2	NA	NA	TRBV7-2
TGTGCCAGCAGTTTCGAACAGGGCTGGCCTGAAGCTTTCTTT	CASSFEQGWPEAFF	TRBJ1-1	NA	NA	TRBV27
TGTGCCTCCAGAACGGTTTCCAAAGAGACCCAGTACTTC	CASRTVSKETQYF	TRBJ2-5	NA	NA	TRBV6-5
TGTGCCAGCAGCTCGGGTACACAGGGTTTGGACTACAATGAGCAGTTCTTC	CASSSGTQGLDYNEQFF	TRBJ2-1	NA	NA	TRBV5-4
TGTGCCAGCAGCTCCTACAGGAACACCGGGGAGCTGTTTTTT	CASSSYRNTGELFF	TRBJ2-2	few	NA	TRBV9
TGTGCCAGCAGCCAAGACGGCTCCTATGGCTACACCTTC	CASSQDGSYGYTF	TRBJ1-2	NA	NA	TRBV3-1/TRBV3-2
TGTGCCTCTTCCGGGACAGAAACACAGCCCCAGCATTTT	CASSGTETQPQHF	TRBJ1-5	once	TRBD1	TRBV30
TGTGCCAGCAGACGGGGGACAGACACTGAAGCTTTCTTT	CASRRGTDTEAFF	TRBJ1-1	NA	TRBD1	TRBV12-3/TRBV12-4